These T cell receptor beta chains were read from a single sample in a study of cytomegalovirus exposure and HLA in healthy donors. Clones were read by immunoSEQ multiplex PCR, and TCRdb kept only the in-frame ones, dropping some. The table includes some 190,000 clones, over 65% detected once. What was sequenced was PBMCs. The receptors come from a young man in good health and CMV-seronegative. Both conserved end residues are part of each CDR3. Fields, in order: J gene, D gene, V gene, clone size, CDR3 protein, CDR3 DNA. A D gene is named only where the DNA matches it firmly. Clone size appears in some rows only: once, few, many, or a class for an expanded clone.

>TRBJ1-2|-|TRBV6-5|-
CASSFGGSRYGYTF
TGTGCCAGCAGTTTCGGGGGGTCCCGCTATGGCTACACCTTC
>TRBJ2-1|TRBD2|TRBV27|-
CASSLLGTSHEQFF
TGTGCCAGCAGTTTACTCGGGACTAGCCATGAGCAGTTCTTC
>TRBJ2-2|-|TRBV7-8|-
CASSLARSPRTARGHTGELFF
TGTGCCAGCAGCTTAGCGCGGTCCCCCCGGACAGCCAGGGGACACACCGGGGAGCTGTTTTTT
>TRBJ1-5|-|TRBV7-2|-
CASSLAAGGGNQPQHF
TGTGCCAGCAGCTTAGCTGCGGGGGGTGGCAATCAGCCCCAGCATTTT
>TRBJ1-5|-|TRBV30|-
CAWGLPNQPQHF
TGTGCCTGGGGACTCCCGAATCAGCCCCAGCATTTT
>TRBJ2-3|-|TRBV9|-
CASSGGRGLDTQYF
TGTGCCAGCAGCGGAGGTAGAGGGTTAGATACGCAGTATTTT
>TRBJ2-7|-|TRBV6-9|few
CASSYLTELHTYEQYF
TGTGCCAGCAGTTATTTGACAGAACTTCATACCTACGAGCAGTACTTC
>TRBJ2-7|-|TRBV27|few
CASSLGQSYEQYF
TGTGCCAGCAGTTTGGGACAAAGCTACGAGCAGTACTTC
>TRBJ1-2|-|TRBV19|-
CASSIDGGRGYTF
TGTGCCAGTAGTATAGACGGAGGTCGGGGCTACACCTTC
>TRBJ2-2|TRBD2|TRBV6-1|-
CASRPSGNTGELFF
TGTGCCAGCAGGCCTAGCGGGAACACCGGGGAGCTGTTTTTT
>TRBJ1-3|-|TRBV9|once
CASSVSSLPGNTIYF
TGTGCCAGCAGCGTAAGTAGCCTACCTGGAAACACCATATATTTT
>TRBJ2-4|TRBD1|TRBV2|-
CASSEGTGVLPRDIQYF
TGTGCCAGCAGTGAGGGGACAGGGGTGCTACCTAGGGACATTCAGTACTTC
>TRBJ1-5|-|TRBV2|-
CASTRQVGQPQHF
TGTGCCAGCACCCGACAGGTGGGTCAGCCCCAGCATTTT
>TRBJ2-3|-|TRBV4-3|-
CASSQERLDSTNTDTQYF
TGCGCCAGCAGCCAAGAGAGACTGGACTCTACGAACACAGATACGCAGTATTTT
>TRBJ2-7|TRBD2|TRBV7-8|-
CASSLARFASGTLYEQYF
TGTGCCAGCAGCTTAGCGCGGTTCGCTAGCGGGACTCTCTACGAGCAGTACTTC
>TRBJ1-1|-|TRBV5-6|-
CASSLIQGSGRVAFF
TGTGCCAGCAGCTTGATACAGGGTTCGGGTCGTGTAGCTTTCTTT
>TRBJ2-3|-|TRBV21-1|-
CASSSRDIITDTQYF
TGTGCCAGCAGCAGCCGGGACATAATCACAGATACGCAGTATTTT
>TRBJ1-4|TRBD1|TRBV6-1|-
CASSDQEGAGEKLFF
TGTGCCAGCAGTGACCAGGAGGGGGCCGGGGAAAAACTGTTTTTT
>TRBJ1-2|TRBD1|TRBV4-3|-
CASSKRTGGYGYTF
TGCGCCAGCAGCAAAAGGACAGGGGGCTATGGCTACACCTTC
>TRBJ2-5|-|TRBV5-1|-
CASSPDGLWAETQYF
TGCGCCAGCAGCCCGGATGGTCTATGGGCAGAGACCCAGTACTTC
>TRBJ2-5|TRBD2|TRBV30|few
CAWSVGGRETQYF
TGTGCCTGGAGTGTGGGAGGGCGGGAGACCCAGTACTTC
>TRBJ2-5|-|TRBV18|-
CASSPYSETQYF
TGTGCCAGCTCACCATATTCAGAGACCCAGTACTTC
>TRBJ2-1|-|TRBV30|-
CAWKYGLLNEQFF
TGTGCCTGGAAGTACGGACTTCTCAATGAGCAGTTCTTC
>TRBJ1-3|-|TRBV4-3|-
CASSLGRLAGDTIYF
TGCGCCAGCTCCTTGGGTCGGTTGGCGGGTGACACCATATATTTT
>TRBJ2-3|TRBD2|TRBV6-5|few
CASRSGGPTDTQYF
TGTGCCAGCCGGTCGGGGGGTCCCACAGATACGCAGTATTTT
>TRBJ2-7|-|TRBV7-2|-
CASSFQGSDEQYF
TGTGCCAGCAGCTTCCAGGGGTCAGACGAGCAGTACTTC
>TRBJ1-1|-|TRBV5-6|-
CASSNGDRNTEAFF
TGTGCCAGCAGTAACGGGGATAGGAACACTGAAGCTTTCTTT
>TRBJ2-5|TRBD2|TRBV28|-
CASSTRLAGGPRQETQYF
TGTGCCAGCAGTACCCGACTAGCGGGAGGGCCCCGGCAAGAGACCCAGTACTTC
>TRBJ2-2|TRBD2|TRBV5-1|few
CASSLPSGQSGELFF
TGCGCCAGCAGCTTGCCTAGCGGTCAATCCGGGGAGCTGTTTTTT
>TRBJ1-6|TRBD1|TRBV6-5|-
CASSYDRGYSPLHF
TGTGCCAGCAGTTACGACAGGGGATATTCACCCCTCCACTTT
>TRBJ2-3|-|TRBV21-1|-
CASSKLSEREGRSTDTQYF
TGTGCCAGCAGCAAGTTGAGTGAGCGGGAGGGCCGATCCACAGATACGCAGTATTTT
>TRBJ1-5|TRBD1|TRBV5-4|-
CASSPGPGGRNQPQHF
TGTGCCAGCAGCCCAGGACCAGGGGGAAGAAATCAGCCCCAGCATTTT
>TRBJ2-7|TRBD2|TRBV4-2|few
CASSQDLPSGSRTYEQYF
TGTGCCAGCAGCCAAGATCTGCCTAGCGGGAGTCGGACCTACGAGCAGTACTTC
>TRBJ2-2|-|TRBV5-4|-
CASSLKGGRGGELFF
TGTGCCAGCAGCTTGAAAGGGGGTAGGGGCGGGGAGCTGTTTTTT
>TRBJ2-6|TRBD2|TRBV7-3|-
CASSLGGGSSGANVLTF
TGTGCCAGCAGCTTAGGGGGAGGGAGCTCTGGGGCCAACGTCCTGACTTTC
>TRBJ2-7|-|TRBV6-6|-
CASTQGNFYEQYF
TGTGCCAGCACCCAGGGAAATTTTTACGAGCAGTACTTC
>TRBJ2-3|-|TRBV14|-
CASSPDTASTDTQYF
TGTGCCAGCAGTCCTGATACTGCGAGCACAGATACGCAGTATTTT
>TRBJ2-7|-|TRBV7-9|-
CASSLVQGALNYEQYF
TGTGCCAGCAGCTTAGTACAGGGAGCCCTCAACTACGAGCAGTACTTC
>TRBJ2-4|TRBD2|TRBV2|-
CASTASGSINIQYF
TGTGCCAGCACCGCTAGCGGTTCTATAAACATTCAGTACTTC
>TRBJ2-1|-|TRBV6-5|few
CASSPTVGDSEQFF
TGTGCCAGCAGCCCGACCGTGGGCGATAGTGAGCAGTTCTTC
>TRBJ2-7|-|TRBV30|-
CAWSLSSYEQYF
TGTGCCTGGAGTCTCTCCAGTTACGAGCAGTACTTC
>TRBJ2-7|TRBD1|TRBV4-2|-
CASSQPGQGSVGQYF
TGTGCCAGCAGCCAGCCGGGACAGGGGAGTGTTGGGCAGTACTTC
>TRBJ1-1|TRBD1|TRBV19|-
CASSFWTGGLTITLNTEAFF
TGTGCCAGTAGTTTCTGGACAGGGGGCCTTACAATAACCTTGAACACTGAAGCTTTCTTT
>TRBJ2-7|-|TRBV5-1|-
CASSLNGGLAKAEQYF
TGCGCCAGCAGCTTGAATGGTGGGCTAGCGAAGGCCGAGCAGTACTTC
>TRBJ2-1|TRBD1|TRBV6-5|-
CASSYSGQGDEQFF
TGTGCCAGCAGTTACTCGGGACAGGGGGATGAGCAGTTCTTC
>TRBJ2-7|TRBD1|TRBV6-6|few
CASSYSPQGSYEQYF
TGTGCCAGCAGTTACTCACCACAGGGGTCATACGAGCAGTACTTC
>TRBJ1-3|-|TRBV30|-
CAWGPASSGNTIYF
TGTGCCTGGGGGCCGGCGAGCTCTGGAAACACCATATATTTT
>TRBJ2-5|TRBD2|TRBV7-6|-
CASSGDGGGGETQYF
TGTGCCAGCAGCGGGGACGGGGGGGGCGGAGAGACCCAGTACTTC
>TRBJ1-5|-|TRBV15|-
CATSRDVQGTQPQHF
TGTGCCACCAGCAGAGACGTACAGGGAACTCAGCCCCAGCATTTT
>TRBJ2-1|TRBD1|TRBV5-4|-
CASRRQGALNEQFF
TGTGCCAGCAGGCGGCAGGGGGCTTTGAATGAGCAGTTCTTC
>TRBJ2-2|TRBD1|TRBV25-1|-
CASSAPTGTGVGELFF
TGTGCCAGCAGCGCCCCCACCGGGACAGGGGTCGGGGAGCTGTTTTTT
>TRBJ1-4|-|TRBV6-5|-
CASRLTALNEKLFF
TGTGCCAGCAGGCTGACTGCTCTCAATGAAAAACTGTTTTTT
>TRBJ2-2|-|TRBV14|-
CASSQVPGTGELFF
TGTGCCAGCAGCCAAGTCCCCGGGACCGGGGAGCTGTTTTTT
>TRBJ2-3|TRBD2|TRBV5-1|few
CASSLSLAGGLSTDTQYF
TGCGCCAGCAGCTTGTCGTTAGCGGGAGGGCTAAGCACAGATACGCAGTATTTT
>TRBJ1-2|-|TRBV6-5|once
CASQTGSRGFF
TGTGCCAGCCAAACGGGTTCCCGTGGGTTCTTC